Below are 14 T cell receptor beta chains sequenced from a single sample in a study of blood T cell repertoires in COVID-19. Generated by immunoSEQ multiplex PCR, the TCRdb table keeps only in-frame clones and is missing some. The sample records a few hundred thousand clones, around 86% being singletons. Sequenced sample: PBMCs or T cells enriched from blood (not recorded which). These receptors originate from a woman aged 40 to 55 with acute COVID-19.

The CDR3 loop is CASSLDQGPMETQYF. CDR3 coding DNA: TGTGCCAGCAGCTTAGATCAGGGGCCGATGGAGACCCAGTACTTC. This chain connects TRBV11-2 to TRBJ2-5; tentatively, D is TRBD1 (6 bases). CDR1 and CDR2 from the germline V gene are SGHAT and FQNNGV. The CDR3 totals 15 residues. The V end was cut by 0 bases, the J end by 5 bases, with 13 bases between. Variable domain in full (rest from reference TRBV11-2 and TRBJ2-5): EAGVAQSPRYKIIEKRQSVAFWCNPISGHATLYWYQQILGQGPKLLIQFQNNGVVDDSQLPKDRFSAERLKGVDSTLKIQPAKLEDSAVYLCASSLDQGPMETQYFGPGTRLLVL.

A remark on this clone: Other DNA sequences in the same sample also yield this CDR3. This sequence joins TRBV5-1 and TRBJ2-5, with D maybe TRBD2 (6 bases). V dropped 2 bases and J dropped 4 bases, with 9 bases sitting between them. Germline CDR1 SGHRS, CDR2 YFSETQ. The CDR3 consists of 13 residues. The CDR3: CASSLGGSETQYF. The CDR3 DNA is TGCGCCAGCAGCTTAGGAGGGTCAGAGACCCAGTACTTC.

The chain couples TRBV7-9 to TRBJ2-3, with 11 bases lining up with TRBD2. The CDR3 length is 16 residues. Trimming removed 4 bases from V and 1 base from J; junction bases left unmatched: 4. The germline gives CDR1 SEHNR, CDR2 FQNEAQ (reference sequence). For the CDR3, the DNA is TGTGCCAGCAGCTCCGGGACTAGCGGACGCACAGATACGCAGTATTTT. As protein: CASSSGTSGRTDTQYF.

The V call is TRBV9, the J call TRBJ2-3; the match to TRBD2 covers 7 bases. Germline CDR1 reads SGDLS; CDR2 reads YYNGEE. This CDR3 spans 16 amino acids. V gave up 3 bases and J gave up 1 base; unmatched junction bases: 8. This chain's CDR3 is CASSGRAGRGTDTQYF. The CDR3 nucleotides read TGTGCCAGCAGCGGACGAGCGGGGCGGGGCACAGATACGCAGTATTTT.

The J gene is TRBJ1-4, the V gene TRBV28; D uncertain. This CDR3 contains 15 residues. V lost 2 bases and J lost 8, with 15 bases in between. CDR1 is MDHEN and CDR2 is SYDVKM in the germline V gene. The CDR3 loop is CASSLVVGRGEKLFF. The CDR3, as DNA: TGTGCCAGCAGTTTAGTGGTTGGCCGAGGGGAAAAACTGTTTTTT.

The rearrangement links TRBV24-1 to TRBJ1-2; perhaps TRBD1 as D (6 bases). Per germline, CDR1 KGHDR and CDR2 SFDVKD. There are 11 residues in the CDR3. V lost 6 bases and J lost 8, with 9 bases in between. The CDR3 bases are TGTGCCACCAGTACAGGGTTAGGCTACACCTTC. Amino acid sequence: CATSTGLGYTF.

This clone was recorded only once. CDR3 loop: CASSLQGRNTIYF. In nucleotides, the CDR3 is TGTGCCAGCAGCCTACAGGGGAGAAACACCATATATTTT. This chain uses TRBV12-3 or TRBV12-4 with TRBJ1-3, with 7 positions matching TRBD1. The CDR3 length is 13 residues. The ends lost 6 bases at V and 5 bases at J; junction bases unmatched: 4.

The V and J genes are TRBV19 and TRBJ2-5; D is possibly TRBD1 (5 bases). The CDR3 runs 16 residues. V lost 4 bases to trimming and J lost 0 bases, with 15 bases between them. CDR1 is LNHDA and CDR2 is SQIVND in the germline V gene (reference sequence). The CDR3 DNA reads as TGTGCCAGTAGTACCCGACAGTTGGGGTACCAAGAGACCCAGTACTTC. Its translation is CASSTRQLGYQETQYF.

The chain couples TRBV27 to TRBJ2-2; 10 bases match TRBD2. The CDR3 totals 16 residues. Germline V gene sequence: CDR1 MNHEY, CDR2 SMNVEV (reference sequence). J lost 5 bases, V lost 5 bases, and 8 bases had no gene match. The CDR3 sequence: CASSPRGLALTGELFF. The CDR3 DNA reads TGTGCCAGCAGTCCCCGGGGACTAGCGTTAACCGGGGAGCTGTTTTTT.

This chain connects TRBV29-1 to TRBJ2-1; 9 bases agree with TRBD1. Germline trimming cut 6 bases from V and 6 bases from J; bases unmatched to any gene: 6. Germline V gene lookup returns CDR1 SQVTM and CDR2 ANQGSEA. The CDR3 is made up of 13 amino acids. The CDR3 nucleotides read TGCAGCGTGGCCGGGACAGGGATCAATGAGCAGTTCTTC. This gives the protein CSVAGTGINEQFF.

The rearrangement joins TRBV28 to TRBJ2-4; a weak D match, TRBD2 (5 bases). CDR1 and CDR2 from the germline V gene are MDHEN and SYDVKM. The germline V and J ends were trimmed by 5 bases and 2 bases, with 25 bases remaining between them. CDR3 length: 19 residues. Here the CDR3 reads CASSPSGSSPLKSKNIQYF. The DNA of the CDR3 is TGTGCCAGCAGTCCTTCTGGGAGTTCCCCCCTTAAATCCAAAAACATTCAGTACTTC. Combining the CDR3 with reference TRBV28 and TRBJ2-4 gives the whole variable domain DVKVTQSSRYLVKRTGEKVFLECVQDMDHENMFWYRQDPGLGLRLIYFSYDVKMKEKGDIPEGYSVSREKKERFSLILESASTNQTSMYLCASSPSGSSPLKSKNIQYFGAGTRLSVL.

The chain uses TRBV4-2 and TRBJ1-2; no firm D call. Between the trimmed V and J ends, which lost 0 bases and 6 bases, there was a span of 14 bases. CDR1 and CDR2 from the germline V gene are LGHNA and YNFKEQ. CDR3 length equals 15 residues. The CDR3 coding sequence is TGTGCCAGCAGCCAAGATCTATTCCCCCTAAATGGCTACACCTTC. This codes for CASSQDLFPLNGYTF.

V is TRBV28 and J is TRBJ1-4; 10 bases fit TRBD1. Germline trimming cut 5 bases from V and 4 bases from J; bases unmatched to any gene: 16. Germline V gene data show CDR1 as MDHEN and CDR2 as SYDVKM. There are 19 residues in the CDR3. The chain's CDR3 is CASSRPWTGGRVGNEKLFF. DNA of the CDR3: TGTGCCAGCAGTCGACCGTGGACAGGGGGACGGGTTGGTAATGAAAAACTGTTTTTT.

The CDR3 region has the DNA TGTGCCAGCACACTAGGACAGGGCGCGGGCGAGCAGTACTTC. Protein product: CASTLGQGAGEQYF. The V gene is TRBV28, the J gene TRBJ2-7; 8 bases align to TRBD1. CDR1 is MDHEN and CDR2 is SYDVKM in the germline V gene. V trimming: 7 bases; J trimming: 6 bases; junction bases outside the gene matches: 11. This CDR3 comprises 14 residues.